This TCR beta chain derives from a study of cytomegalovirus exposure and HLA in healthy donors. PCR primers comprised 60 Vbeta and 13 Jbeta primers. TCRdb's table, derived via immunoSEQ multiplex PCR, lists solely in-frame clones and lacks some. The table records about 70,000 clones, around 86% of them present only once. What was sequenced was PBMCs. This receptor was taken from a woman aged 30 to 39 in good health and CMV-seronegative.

The CDR3 region has the DNA TGTGCCAGCAAAATCCGATACAGGGGGCGCAGGGCGATGAACACTGAAGCTTTCTTT. This codes for CASKIRYRGRRAMNTEAFF. The V and J genes are TRBV28 and TRBJ1-1; 9 bases agree with TRBD1. CDR1 MDHEN and CDR2 SYDVKM come from the germline V gene. The CDR3 totals 19 residues. Trimming cost V 7 bases and J 0 bases; bases outside gene matches: 18.